Listed below are T cell receptor beta chains from one sample, sequenced in a study of tumor-infiltrating lymphocytes in primary liver carcinoma. TCRdb reanalysed the multiplex PCR reads using MiXCR and keeps one entry per CDR3 protein. Of approximately 330,000 distinct CDR3 sequences in the sample, less than 65% were seen once. The sequenced sample consisted of peripheral blood. These receptors were taken from a man aged 35 to 55 with primary liver carcinoma and hepatitis B virus infection. Both conserved end residues are part of each CDR3. A D gene is named only where the DNA matches it firmly. Expanded clones get a size class; other rows say once, few or many, or leave the size out.

J,V,size,D,CDR3,DNA
TRBJ2-3,TRBV11-3,many,NA,CASSLEGTFPDTQYF,TGTGCCAGCAGCTTAGAAGGGACCTTTCCAGATACGCAGTATTTT
TRBJ2-4,TRBV30,NA,NA,CAWSVGRIAKNIQYF,TGTGCCTGGAGTGTAGGTCGGATAGCCAAAAACATTCAGTACTTC
TRBJ2-5,TRBV4-1,NA,NA,CASSHVDRNQETHYF,TGCGCCAGCAGCCATGTTGACAGGAACCAAGAGACCCACTACTTC
TRBJ2-1,TRBV10-2,many,TRBD2,CASRPGTSGTYNEQFF,TGTGCCAGCAGACCGGGGACTAGCGGGACCTACAATGAGCAGTTCTTC
TRBJ2-7,TRBV6-1,once,TRBD2,CAGEEASGSIYEQYF,TGTGCCGGCGAAGAGGCTAGCGGGAGTATCTACGAGCAGTACTTC
TRBJ2-2,TRBV5-4,few,TRBD1,CASSFGQGGSGELFF,TGTGCCAGCAGCTTCGGACAGGGGGGGTCCGGGGAGCTGTTTTTT
TRBJ2-3,TRBV28,NA,NA,CASSNLPRGTQYF,TGTGCCAGCAGTAACCTCCCCAGGGGTACGCAGTATTTT
TRBJ2-7,TRBV5-1,NA,NA,CASRPTGIDWEQYF,TGCGCCAGCAGGCCAACAGGAATCGACTGGGAGCAGTACTTC
TRBJ2-5,TRBV7-9,NA,NA,CPSSRDSQETQYF,TGTCCCAGCAGCCGAGACTCCCAAGAGACCCAGTACTTC
TRBJ2-6,TRBV11-2,NA,NA,CASSSYFLNSGANVLTF,TGTGCCAGCAGCTCATATTTCCTAAACTCTGGGGCCAACGTCCTGACTTTC
TRBJ2-1,TRBV11-1,NA,NA,CASRSRSYEQFF,TGTGCCAGCCGCTCCAGGTCCTATGAGCAGTTCTTC
TRBJ2-5,TRBV11-2,NA,TRBD2,CDSSRTSGEQETQYF,TGCGACAGCAGTCGGACTAGCGGGGAACAAGAGACCCAGTACTTC
TRBJ1-5,TRBV12-3/TRBV12-4,NA,TRBD1,CASKGQSNQPQHF,TGTGCCAGCAAGGGACAGAGCAATCAGCCCCAGCATTTT
TRBJ2-3,TRBV10-1,NA,TRBD2,CACSETSGTDTQYF,TGCGCCTGCAGTGAGACTAGCGGGACAGATACGCAGTATTTT
TRBJ2-1,TRBV6-6,many,NA,CASTYRENEQFF,TGTGCCAGCACGTACAGGGAAAATGAGCAGTTCTTC
TRBJ2-6,TRBV4-1,once,NA,CASSQGPGTNVLTF,TGCGCCAGCAGCCAGGGGCCCGGGACCAACGTCCTGACTTTC
TRBJ2-5,TRBV10-2,NA,NA,CASSERGEGDTLYF,TGCGCCAGCAGTGAGAGGGGGGAAGGAGATACCCTGTACTTC
TRBJ2-1,TRBV5-1,few,NA,CASRKGPDNEQFF,TGCGCCAGCAGAAAAGGGCCCGACAATGAGCAGTTCTTC
TRBJ2-7,TRBV7-8,many,NA,CASSLAQGGVYEQYF,TGTGCCAGCAGCTTAGCGCAGGGGGGTGTCTACGAGCAGTACTTC
TRBJ2-3,TRBV11-1,NA,TRBD1,CASSLEDLGQGANTQYF,TGTGCCAGCAGCTTAGAAGATTTGGGACAGGGGGCAAATACACAGTATTTT
TRBJ2-7,TRBV11-2,many,NA,CASSLVDRGGEQYF,TGTGCCAGCAGCTTAGTGGATCGGGGAGGAGAGCAGTACTTC
TRBJ2-7,TRBV4-1,few,TRBD1,CASSQVQGGGYEQYF,TGCGCCAGCAGCCAAGTACAGGGGGGTGGCTACGAGCAGTACTTC
TRBJ2-2,TRBV11-2,NA,NA,CASGLTGEDSGELFF,TGTGCCAGCGGCTTAACAGGAGAGGACAGCGGGGAGCTGTTTTTT
TRBJ2-2,TRBV29-1,many,NA,CSVRNTGELFF,TGCAGCGTAAGGAACACCGGGGAGCTGTTTTTT
TRBJ1-2,TRBV7-9,NA,TRBD1,CASNSAAGGNYGYTF,TGTGCCAGCAACTCGGCGGCAGGGGGGAACTATGGCTACACCTTC
TRBJ2-5,TRBV6-5,NA,NA,CASSYSYSGGQYF,TGTGCCAGCAGTTACTCCTACAGCGGAGGCCAGTACTTC
TRBJ2-5,TRBV29-1,NA,NA,CSVVERIDATDQYF,TGCAGCGTTGTTGAGAGGATCGACGCTACCGATCAGTACTTC
TRBJ2-2,TRBV6-2/TRBV6-3,many,NA,CASSYEAGELFF,TGTGCCAGCAGTTACGAAGCCGGGGAGCTGTTTTTT